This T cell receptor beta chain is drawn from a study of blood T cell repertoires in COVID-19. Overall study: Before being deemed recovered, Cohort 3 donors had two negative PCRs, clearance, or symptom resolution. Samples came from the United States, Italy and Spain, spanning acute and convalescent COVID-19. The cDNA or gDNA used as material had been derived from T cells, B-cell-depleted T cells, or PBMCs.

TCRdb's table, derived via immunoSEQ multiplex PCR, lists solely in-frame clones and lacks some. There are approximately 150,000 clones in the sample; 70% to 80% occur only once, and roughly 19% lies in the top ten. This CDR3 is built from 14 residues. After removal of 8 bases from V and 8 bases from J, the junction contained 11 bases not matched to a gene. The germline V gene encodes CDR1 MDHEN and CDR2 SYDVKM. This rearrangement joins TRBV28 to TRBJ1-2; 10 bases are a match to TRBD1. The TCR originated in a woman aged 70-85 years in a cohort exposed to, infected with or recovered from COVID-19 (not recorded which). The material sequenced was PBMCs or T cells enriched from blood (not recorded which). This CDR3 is CASGGGQGIRGYTF. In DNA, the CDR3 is TGTGCCAGCGGGGGGGGACAGGGGATAAGAGGCTACACCTTC.